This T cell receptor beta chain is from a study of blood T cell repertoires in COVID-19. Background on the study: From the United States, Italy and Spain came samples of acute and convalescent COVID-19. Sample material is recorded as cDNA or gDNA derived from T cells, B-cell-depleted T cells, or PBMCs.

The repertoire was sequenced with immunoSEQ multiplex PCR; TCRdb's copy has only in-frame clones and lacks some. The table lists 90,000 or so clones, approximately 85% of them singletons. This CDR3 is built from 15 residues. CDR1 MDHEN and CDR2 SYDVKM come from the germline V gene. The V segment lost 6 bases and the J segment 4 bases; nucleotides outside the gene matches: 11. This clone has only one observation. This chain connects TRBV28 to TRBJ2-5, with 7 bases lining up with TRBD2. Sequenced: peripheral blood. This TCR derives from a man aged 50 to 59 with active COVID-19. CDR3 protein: CASRGSGAGRETQYF. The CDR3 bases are TGTGCCAGCAGAGGGTCGGGAGCGGGGCGAGAGACCCAGTACTTC. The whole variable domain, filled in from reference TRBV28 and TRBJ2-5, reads DVKVTQSSRYLVKRTGEKVFLECVQDMDHENMFWYRQDPGLGLRLIYFSYDVKMKEKGDIPEGYSVSREKKERFSLILESASTNQTSMYLCASRGSGAGRETQYFGPGTRLLVL.